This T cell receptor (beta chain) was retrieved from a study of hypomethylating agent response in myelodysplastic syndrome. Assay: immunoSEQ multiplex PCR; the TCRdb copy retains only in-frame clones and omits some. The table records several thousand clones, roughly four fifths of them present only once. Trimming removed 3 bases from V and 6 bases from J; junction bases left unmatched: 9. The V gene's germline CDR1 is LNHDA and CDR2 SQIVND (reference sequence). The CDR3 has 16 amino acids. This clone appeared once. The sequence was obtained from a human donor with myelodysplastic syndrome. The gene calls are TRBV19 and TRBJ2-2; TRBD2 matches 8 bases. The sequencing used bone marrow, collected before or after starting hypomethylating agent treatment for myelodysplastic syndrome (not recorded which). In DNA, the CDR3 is TGTGCCAGTAGTATTACGGGAGGGCCGATCGCCGGGGAGCTGTTTTTT. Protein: CASSITGGPIAGELFF. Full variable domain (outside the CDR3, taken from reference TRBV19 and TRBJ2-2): DGGITQSPKYLFRKEGQNVTLSCEQNLNHDAMYWYRQDPGQGLRLIYYSQIVNDFQKGDIAEGYSVSREKKESFPLTVTSAQKNPTAFYLCASSITGGPIAGELFFGEGSRLTVL.